This T cell receptor beta chain emerged from a study of shared clonotypes between healthy human individuals. Study outcomes and limitations: Exclusively blood specimens were collected; tissue repertoires likely differ.

CD45RO-negative, CCR7-positively selected cells formed the naive CD8 fraction, excluding terminally differentiated effector memory CD45RA+ cells. Concerning this clone itself: The target antigen is unknown.

TCRdb keeps only in-frame clones here, not all; method: immunoSEQ multiplex PCR. The sample holds hundreds of thousands of clones, roughly 96% seen once. The CDR3 is 12 residues long. The V end lost 1 base, the J end lost 6 bases, and 3 bases lay between the germline ends. Germline CDR1 SGHNT, CDR2 YENEEA. This clonotype originated in a woman aged 25-40 years in good health. The sample was naive CD8+ T cells sorted from blood. This chain joins TRBV11-3 and TRBJ2-2; no definite D call. CDR3 nucleotide sequence: TGTGCCAGCAGCTTAGGAGCCGGGGAGCTGTTTTTT. It specifies CASSLGAGELFF.